This TCR beta chain is drawn from a study of blood T cell repertoires in COVID-19. Authors' data handling: Estimates of nucleated cell counts were drawn from the amplification of reference gene primers. Using immunoSEQ multiplex PCR, the repertoire was profiled, and TCRdb retains in-frame clones only, with some absent. D and trimming come from the DNA, and the V and J calls and clone size come from that table. The data show fewer than 350,000 clones, with around 84% seen just once and 2% to 3% held by the top ten. This CDR3 spans 19 amino acids. Germline trimming cut 0 bases from V and 1 base from J; bases unmatched to any gene: 9. Per the germline V gene, CDR1 is PRHDT and CDR2 is FYEKMQ (reference sequence).

The sequencing input was PBMCs or T cells enriched from blood (not recorded which). The TCR was taken from a woman aged 50 to 60 who had recovered from COVID-19. This chain joins TRBV13 and TRBJ2-2; 9 bases are a match to TRBD2. Written as DNA, the CDR3 is TGTGCCAGCAGCTTAGGCCTGGTGGCTAGCGGGGAGAACACCGGGGAGCTGTTTTTT. It translates to CASSLGLVASGENTGELFF.